This T cell receptor (beta chain) appears in the sequencing data of a study of blood T cells in healthy people across ages (dated by TCRdb to between 2015 and 2016). Concerning the study at large: In model experiments, roughly one uniquely barcoded TCR beta cDNA molecule per two T cells was captured by template switching. Using deep sequencing normalized with unique cDNA molecular identifiers, the study measured how TCR beta repertoire diversity changes with age. Four age groups were formed from the donors: young (average around 15 years), middle-aged (just under 40), aged (about 68) and long-lived (about 80). For two donors (one aged 18 to 30 and one aged 80 or older), the study analyzed two additional independent replicas of 1 million unique cDNA reads from the same blood draw. To avoid experimental bias, donors of different ages were spread randomly across the sequencing lanes.

The method behind the library was 5' RACE. For sequencing, an Illumina HiSeq 2500 was employed. The second PCR ran for about 7 to 11 cycles and used a J-beta primer mix along with a sample-barcoded 5' primer. A template-switch 5' adaptor carrying 12 random nucleotides introduced a unique molecular identifier onto each TCR beta cDNA molecule. At least 2.5 million CDR3-containing paired-end reads were obtained from each sample. All of the RNA was converted into first-strand cDNA using the Mint cDNA synthesis kit, with a TRBC-specific oligonucleotide serving as the primer. All cDNA was treated with uracil-DNA glycosylase and then went through a first 18-cycle PCR with the universal primers M1SS and BC2_uni_R. Under the source paper's analysis protocol: For normalization, 1 million high-quality reads were randomly selected from each sample, with every read carrying a distinct molecular identifier. Instead of being binned into consensus sequences, reads that shared molecular identifiers were thrown out. MiTCR, run with a Q25 quality threshold and the strictest error-elimination algorithm, handled CDR3 identification, clonotype clustering and error correction. Lower-bound total TCR beta diversity was estimated with a nonparametric unseen species model using Euler transformation. Starting from the raw public reads, TCRdb applied fastp trimming at Q25, assembled clones with MiXCR and retained in-frame beta chains. Here each entry gathers all rows of one CDR3 protein and keeps the most common genes and DNA. None of the V and J calls come from the authors' own analysis; TCRdb made them. This sample lists hundreds of thousands of distinct CDR3 sequences; roughly three fifths were detected once. The ten largest clonotypes hold 30% to 45% of the sample.

Systemically healthy Caucasian individuals from Russia, 35 to 50 in total and aged roughly 6 to 95 years, were included as donors. Around 10 milliliters of peripheral blood were drawn from each donor into EDTA-treated Vacutainer tubes. Ficoll-Paque density-gradient centrifugation was used to isolate PBMCs, with at least 6.5 million per sample. Total RNA was extracted from PBMCs with Trizol reagent, with at least 5.5 micrograms obtained per sample. For every donor, an aliquot of PBMCs went through flow cytometry to measure the percentages of naive CD45RAhigh/CD27high T cells. A remark on this clonotype: Its specific antigen is unknown. Base qualities are not at hand, and no much larger clone is one base apart.

The research as a whole found: Observed TCR beta diversity per million T cells fell roughly linearly with age, and a significant reduction was already apparent by age approximately 40. The CMV infection status of donors was not known, potentially confounding age-related changes in expanded clonotypes. Compared with the aged group, the long-lived group had more naive CD4+ T cells, fewer expanded clones and increased TCR diversity, suggesting age selection. Conclusive comparison of naive and antigen-experienced compartments was prevented by the profiling of bulk unsorted PBMCs. Total diversity estimates from one million sequenced T cells were considered lower bounds and underestimates. There was a strong correlation between observed TCR beta diversity and the percentage of naive T cells measured by flow cytometry.

From its cysteine to its phenylalanine, the CDR3 spans 17 amino acids. Only the CDR3 portion is preserved as DNA: 51 bases, with reading frame beginning at the first base. As encoded in the germline V gene (reference sequence), CDR1 is LNHNV while CDR2 is YYDKDF. Germline trimming: 4 bases from V, 8 bases from J; junction bases outside gene matches: 16. The V and J genes are TRBV15 and TRBJ2-3, with 9 bases in between that match TRBD2. The sequencing sample was made of blood. The source of this sequence is a man aged 55 to 69 in good health. The CDR3 region reads CATSKLRSGGSQGTQYF. The sequence in DNA is TGTGCCACCAGCAAACTCCGCAGCGGGGGGTCCCAGGGTACGCAGTATTTT.